This T cell receptor (beta chain) is drawn from a study of blood T cell repertoires in COVID-19. Study-level information: PBMCs, B-cell-depleted T cells, or T cells were the source of the cDNA or gDNA that made up the material.

Source study methods: The assay estimated nucleated cells by amplifying reference gene primers. Using immunoSEQ multiplex PCR, the repertoire was profiled, and TCRdb retains in-frame clones only, with some absent. V, J and clone size derive from that table, while D and trimming were established from the DNA sequence. The data contain about 84,000 clones, around 88% of them seen just once; the ten biggest clones take up about 42%. Deletions cut 3 bases from V and 3 bases from J, with 17 bases between. The CDR3 length is 17 residues. Looked up from germline, CDR1 is SGHTA and CDR2 is FQGTGA. V usage is TRBV7-3 and J usage is TRBJ1-4; tentative D call: TRBD1 (6 bases). Sequenced material: peripheral blood. This TCR came from a man at least 80 years old with active or convalescent COVID-19. CDR3 DNA sequence: TGTGCCAGCAGCTTTCCCCGCCGACAGGTTTCTAATGAAAAACTGTTTTTT. It yields the protein CASSFPRRQVSNEKLFF.